This T cell receptor (beta chain) was documented in a study of T cell responses to AZD1222 COVID-19 vaccine. Concerning this clone itself: Antigen specificity is unknown.

Here immunoSEQ multiplex PCR was the method, and the copy in TCRdb shows in-frame clones only, minus some. The sample lists some 150,000 clones; around nine tenths were seen once. General observations from the study: Regions left unmutated in variants are reportedly the target of nearly half of spike-specific TCRs. Repertoire sampling occurred only after the peak T cell response.

The sequenced sample was peripheral blood, obtained 28 days after the second AZD1222 dose. The TCR sequence derives from an adult who received the AZD1222 COVID-19 vaccine.

The CDR3 bases are TGTGCCACCAGTAGGGGCGGTTCAGAGCTACAGCTTGACGAGCAGTACTTC. Translating gives CATSRGGSELQLDEQYF. This chain connects TRBV24-1 to TRBJ2-7; perhaps TRBD1 as D (5 bases). V lost 6 bases to trimming and J lost 5 bases, with 25 bases between them. There are 17 residues in the CDR3. The germline CDR1 and CDR2 sequences are KGHDR and SFDVKD.